This T cell receptor (beta chain) was documented in a study of T cells in Graves' hyperthyroidism and ophthalmopathy. Amplified TCR beta CDR3 regions derived from RNA transcripts. During a first-round RT-PCR of the TCR CDR3, the HTBI primer set was used. TCRdb reprocessed the multiplex PCR reads with MiXCR, giving one entry per CDR3 protein. Among around 420,000 distinct CDR3 sequences listed, roughly 15% were seen once. This clonotype was seen repeatedly, ten times or more. V shed 5 bases and J shed 5 bases, with 18 bases lying between them. Per germline, CDR1 MNHNS and CDR2 SASEGT. The CDR3 covers 15 residues.

The receptor's source is a young woman with Graves' hyperthyroidism. The sample comprised blood. This chain uses TRBV6-1 with TRBJ2-5, with TRBD2 as a possible D gene (5 bases). DNA for the CDR3: TGTGCCAGCAGTTGGAGCGGCGGTCTTGGGGAGACCCAGTACTTC. It translates to CASSWSGGLGETQYF.